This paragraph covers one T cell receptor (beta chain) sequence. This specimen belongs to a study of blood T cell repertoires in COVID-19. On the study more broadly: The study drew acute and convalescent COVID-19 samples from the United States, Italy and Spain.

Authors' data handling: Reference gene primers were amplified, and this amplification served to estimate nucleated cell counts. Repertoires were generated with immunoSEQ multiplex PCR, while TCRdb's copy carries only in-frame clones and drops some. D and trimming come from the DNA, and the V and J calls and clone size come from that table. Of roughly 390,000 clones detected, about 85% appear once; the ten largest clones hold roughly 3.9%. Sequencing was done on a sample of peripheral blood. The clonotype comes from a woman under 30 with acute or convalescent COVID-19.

In nucleotides, the CDR3 is TGTGCCAGCAGTCAAGAGGTCCCCTACGAGCAGTACTTC. Translating gives CASSQEVPYEQYF. The genes are TRBV7-2 and TRBJ2-7; D not certain. The germline V and J ends were trimmed by 6 bases and 2 bases, with 11 bases remaining between them. The CDR3 spans 13 residues. The germline V gene has CDR1 SGHTA and CDR2 FQGNSA.